The source of this T cell receptor (beta chain) is a study of CD8 T cells in ankylosing spondylitis. This clonotype was observed a few times. Its matching antigen is unknown. TCRdb ran MiXCR on the 5' RACE reads and lists one entry per CDR3 protein. This sample has just under 550,000 distinct CDR3 sequences, with more than 9.5% found just once. Germline trimming cut 3 bases from V and 7 bases from J; bases unmatched to any gene: 9. The CDR3 is made up of 15 amino acids. Germline V gives CDR1 SGHRS, CDR2 YFSETQ. The study's findings and limits: In reactive arthritis synovial fluid and blood, some motif variants had been reported before. There was reportedly significant enrichment of clones that were disease-linked in matched ankylosing spondylitis synovial fluid. There was a TCR beta motif, made of eight highly homologous variants, that appeared characteristic of ankylosing spondylitis blood.

The chain is built from TRBV5-1 and TRBJ2-2, with TRBD1 identical over 7 bases. The origin of this receptor is a male donor with ankylosing spondylitis. The sample consisted of blood, either unsorted or a sorted T cell fraction (not recorded which). CDR3 region: CASSSGTAEGGELFF. CDR3 sequence (DNA): TGCGCCAGCAGCTCCGGGACAGCGGAAGGCGGGGAGCTGTTTTTT.